These 18 T cell receptor beta chains were sequenced from one sample in a study of blood T cells in healthy people across ages. PCR was performed a second time for about 7 to 12 cycles using a sample-barcoded 5' primer and a J-beta primer mix. TCRdb re-derived calls from the 5' RACE reads in MiXCR, one entry per CDR3 protein. Of 650,000 to 800,000 distinct CDR3 sequences in the sample, roughly 44% are singletons; the top ten hold roughly 18%. Sequences were obtained from blood. The receptors shown here come from a man aged 60 to 69 in good health.

This clonotype was counted at least ten times. The chain combines TRBV6-2 or TRBV6-3 with TRBJ1-1, with D unresolved. Germline CDR1 MNHEY, CDR2 SVGEGT. Trimming left V 5 bases short and J 1 base short, with 17 bases between. CDR3 size: 16 residues. The CDR3: CASSPGRDSPNTEAFF. CDR3 nucleotides: TGTGCCAGCAGTCCGGGAAGAGATTCCCCGAACACTGAAGCTTTCTTT.

The chain couples TRBV4-3 to TRBJ2-7, with 7 bases matching TRBD2. J lost 0 bases, V lost 0 bases, and 5 bases had no gene match. CDR3 length: 16 amino acids. In germline, CDR1 is LGHNA, CDR2 YSLEER. The CDR3 sequence is CASSQEASGVSYEQYF. The CDR3 bases are TGCGCCAGCAGCCAAGAGGCTAGCGGTGTCTCCTACGAGCAGTACTTC.

The CDR3 DNA reads TGTGCCAGTAGCCTTCACTGGGAGGGGAAGGGAAATGAGCAGTTCTTC. The encoded protein is CASSLHWEGKGNEQFF. This chain connects TRBV19 to TRBJ2-1; 7 bases line up with TRBD2. This CDR3 has 16 residues. V shed 6 bases and J 7 bases; nucleotides not matched to a gene: 15. Germline V gives CDR1 LNHDA, CDR2 SQIVND (reference sequence).

The chain is built from TRBV12-5 and TRBJ1-6; D not certain. The CDR3 loop spans 20 amino acids. Deletions cut 0 bases from V and 9 bases from J, with 27 bases between. Looked up from germline, CDR1 is LGHNT and CDR2 is FRNRAP. In nucleotides, the CDR3 is TGTGCTAGTGGTTTGGTACCCTCGGGTGATCTAAGCGCGATGGGTTCACCCCTCCACTTT. Protein: CASGLVPSGDLSAMGSPLHF.

J is TRBJ2-1 and V is TRBV6-5, with 15 bases matching TRBD2. The CDR3 spans 16 residues. Looked up from germline, CDR1 is MNHEY and CDR2 is SVGAGI. Germline trimming cut 6 bases from V and 7 bases from J; bases unmatched to any gene: 7. The CDR3 protein is CASSRGLAGGYNEQFF. CDR3 in DNA: TGTGCCAGCAGCCGAGGACTAGCGGGGGGGTATAATGAGCAGTTCTTC.

A few counts support this clonotype. The chain combines TRBV7-2 with TRBJ2-3, with 7 bases that match TRBD1. The trim removed 5 bases at V and 2 bases at J, leaving 7 bases unmatched. Germline V lookup: CDR1 SGHTA, CDR2 FQGNSA. This CDR3 spans 15 amino acids. CDR3 loop: CASSTTGTDTDTQYF. The CDR3 DNA reads TGTGCCAGCAGCACTACCGGGACAGACACAGATACGCAGTATTTT. Using reference TRBV7-2 and TRBJ2-3 for the parts outside the CDR3, the full variable domain is GAGVSQSPSNKVTEKGKDVELRCDPISGHTALYWYRQSLGQGLEFLIYFQGNSAPDKSGLPSDRFSAERTGGSVSTLTIQRTQQEDSAVYLCASSTTGTDTDTQYFGPGTRLTVL.

The chain combines TRBV6-1 with TRBJ1-5, with D possibly TRBD1 on 5 matching bases. The CDR3 covers 18 residues. Per the germline V gene, CDR1 is MNHNS and CDR2 is SASEGT. V lost 6 bases and J lost 0, with 21 bases in between. The CDR3 protein is CASSPMGKTVYSNQPQHF. DNA for the CDR3: TGTGCCAGCAGCCCCATGGGGAAGACAGTCTATAGCAATCAGCCCCAGCATTTT.

This chain links TRBV12-3 or TRBV12-4 with TRBJ1-1; D might be TRBD1 (5 bases). CDR3 length: 13 residues. V shed 5 bases and J shed 3 bases, with 10 bases lying between them. DNA of the CDR3: TGTGCCAGCAGTAGACAGTTGGACACTGAAGCTTTCTTT. Translated, it gives CASSRQLDTEAFF.

This clonotype was counted only a few times. The chain recombines TRBV6-2 or TRBV6-3 with TRBJ1-1; 7 bases are a match to TRBD1. V lost 9 bases and J lost 5; bases outside the gene matches: 6. CDR1 MNHEY and CDR2 SVGEGT come from the germline V gene. This CDR3 contains 12 residues. CDR3 sequence reads: CASLTGVTEAFF. The CDR3 nucleotides are TGTGCCAGTCTCACAGGGGTGACTGAAGCTTTCTTT.

The CDR3 protein is CASSQVVGELFF. The CDR3 DNA sequence: TGTGCCAGCAGCCAAGTAGTCGGGGAACTGTTTTTT. The chain couples TRBV3-1 to TRBJ1-4, with unresolved D. Germline V gives CDR1 LGHDT, CDR2 YNNKEL (reference sequence). This CDR3 has 12 amino acids. Trimming cost V 1 base and J 12 bases, with 9 bases left between them.

This sequence joins TRBV9 and TRBJ2-7; D call uncertain. Trimming stripped 0 bases from V and 0 bases from J, with 10 bases between. The CDR3 consists of 15 residues. The germline V gene encodes CDR1 SGDLS and CDR2 YYNGEE. CDR3 in amino acids: CASSVGGSPSYEQYF. The DNA of the CDR3 is TGTGCCAGCAGCGTAGGAGGAAGTCCCTCCTACGAGCAGTACTTC.

The rearrangement uses TRBV20-1 and TRBJ2-4; tentative D call: TRBD2 (6 bases). The assigned J gene may be wrong: the sequence end matches TRBJ2-7 better. The CDR3 spans 12 residues. Germline lookup yields CDR1 DFQATT and CDR2 SNEGSKA (reference sequence). The CDR3 nucleotides are TGCAGTGCTAGGAATGGAGGGTGCGAGCAGTACTTC. This encodes CSARNGGCEQYF.

A note on this clonotype: Sequence at one end of the junction differs from germline and may be a read error. This chain joins TRBV29-1 and TRBJ2-7; the match to TRBD1 covers 7 bases. Germline CDR1 and CDR2: SQVTM and ANQGSEA. This CDR3 comprises 12 residues. CDR3 sequence reads: CSVGGGSCEQYF. The CDR3 nucleotides are TGCAGCGTAGGGGGCGGCTCCTGCGAGCAGTACTTC.

V is TRBV7-2 and J is TRBJ1-1, with D possibly matching TRBD1 (5 bases). Germline CDR1 is SGHTA and CDR2 is FQGNSA. Trimming removed 3 bases from V and 7 bases from J, with 9 bases in between. The CDR3 is 12 amino acids. The CDR3 DNA sequence: TGTGCCAGCAGCTTCTCGCAGGGTGAAGCTTTCTTT. Its translation: CASSFSQGEAFF.

This clonotype was observed a handful of times. The chain has TRBV9 and TRBJ2-1; D remains unclear. The CDR3 is made up of 14 amino acids. V gave up 0 bases and J gave up 4 bases, with 8 bases separating them. Germline CDR1 reads SGDLS; CDR2 reads YYNGEE. The CDR3, as DNA: TGTGCCAGCAGCGTAGTATGGCAGTACAATGAGCAGTTCTTC. It yields the protein CASSVVWQYNEQFF.

V gene TRBV9 combines with J gene TRBJ2-7; 7 bases match TRBD1. This CDR3 has 14 residues. Germline CDR1 reads SGDLS; CDR2 reads YYNGEE. V dropped 2 bases and J dropped 4; count of bases not matched to a gene: 6. CDR3 residues: CASSVDAQGYEQYF. CDR3 in DNA: TGTGCCAGCAGCGTGGACGCACAGGGGTACGAGCAGTACTTC.

The V gene is TRBV27, the J gene TRBJ1-6, with 7 nucleotides matching TRBD1. With V trimmed by 5 bases and J by 8 bases, 12 bases remained unmatched. The CDR3 contains 16 residues. CDR1 is MNHEY, CDR2 SMNVEV, per germline (reference sequence). The CDR3 nucleotides read TGTGCCAGCAGTCCGACCAAAGGGGGCGATTATTCACCCCTCCACTTT. Protein sequence: CASSPTKGGDYSPLHF.

The chain couples TRBV28 to TRBJ2-5; 7 nucleotides agree with TRBD1. Germline V gene sequence: CDR1 MDHEN, CDR2 SYDVKM. V shed 3 bases, J shed 2 bases, and the junction held 6 bases outside the gene matches. The CDR3 is made up of 15 amino acids. The CDR3 region is CASSLGRTGQETQYF. The CDR3 DNA reads as TGTGCCAGCAGTTTGGGTAGGACAGGTCAAGAGACCCAGTACTTC.